The rows below give T cell receptor beta chains drawn from one sample of a study of T cell responses to AZD1222 COVID-19 vaccine. Sequencing was performed with immunoSEQ multiplex PCR; in TCRdb, only in-frame clones are kept and a portion is missing. The table includes around 80,000 clones, around four fifths detected once. The sequences come from peripheral blood, collected 28 days after the second AZD1222 dose. These receptors were taken from an adult who received the AZD1222 COVID-19 vaccine. Each CDR3 is given with its conserved first and last residue. D genes are given only for firm matches. Clone size is not always given. Where it is, it says once, few, many or a class for expanded clones.

D gene,V gene,J gene,clone size,CDR3 DNA,CDR3 protein
-,TRBV19,TRBJ2-3,-,TGTGCCAGTACCAAAGATCGTCCAGCAGATACGCAGTATTTT,CASTKDRPADTQYF
-,TRBV5-4,TRBJ1-2,-,TGTGCCAGCAGCTTGTATATGGGGGAGGGTGGCTACACCTTC,CASSLYMGEGGYTF
-,TRBV7-2,TRBJ2-7,few,TGTGCCAGCAGCTTCGGACGTGTCTACGAGCAGTACTTC,CASSFGRVYEQYF
TRBD2,TRBV19,TRBJ2-7,once,TGTGCCAGTAGTATGGCCCTGAGCGGGAGTGTTATTAGGAGCTCCTACGAGCAGTACTTC,CASSMALSGSVIRSSYEQYF
TRBD2,TRBV5-4,TRBJ2-7,-,TGTGCCAGCAGCCCCGGGGGGGGGAAGTCCTACGAGCAGTACTTC,CASSPGGGKSYEQYF
-,TRBV6-2/TRBV6-3,TRBJ1-2,-,TGTGCCAGCAGCCGTAACACAGCGGGCTACACCTTC,CASSRNTAGYTF
-,TRBV7-8,TRBJ1-2,once,TGTGCCAGCAGCTTGGATCCTGGTGGCTACACCTTC,CASSLDPGGYTF
TRBD1,TRBV6-4,TRBJ1-1,-,TGTGCCAGCAGTGACACCGACAGGGGCACTGAAGCTTTCTTT,CASSDTDRGTEAFF
-,TRBV7-8,TRBJ1-1,-,TGTGCCAGCAGCTTCACGGGGTGGGCTGAAGCTTTCTTT,CASSFTGWAEAFF
-,TRBV3-1/TRBV3-2,TRBJ1-1,-,TGTGCCAGCAGCCAAGAACCCCCCGGGTGGGGGCAGGGTGAAGCTTTCTTT,CASSQEPPGWGQGEAFF
-,TRBV11-1,TRBJ1-3,-,TGTGCCAGCAGCTCGTTTCCGGGTAACACCATATATTTT,CASSSFPGNTIYF
-,TRBV6-4,TRBJ2-1,few,TGTGCCAGCAGTGTCGGCGCGAGCAGGGATGAGCAGTTCTTC,CASSVGASRDEQFF
-,TRBV4-3,TRBJ1-3,-,TGCGCCAGCAGCCAAGATGCGGTCAGCTCTGGAAACACCATATATTTT,CASSQDAVSSGNTIYF
-,TRBV7-8,TRBJ2-5,-,TGTGCCAGCAGCCGGTCCCAAGAGACCCAGTACTTC,CASSRSQETQYF
-,TRBV3-1/TRBV3-2,TRBJ1-3,-,TGTGCCAGCAGCCAAGATATAGTTTTTGGAAACACCATATATTTT,CASSQDIVFGNTIYF